This T cell receptor (beta chain) came from a study of blood T cell repertoires in COVID-19. Whole-study context: Nucleic acid was either cDNA or gDNA, and it came from T cells, B-cell-depleted T cells, or PBMCs.

Clones were read by immunoSEQ multiplex PCR, and TCRdb kept only the in-frame ones, dropping some. In the table there are about 81,000 clones, 80% to 90% of which are singletons. Germline CDR1 and CDR2: SGHDT and YYEEEE. V lost 1 base and J lost 1; bases outside the gene matches: 5. CDR3 length: 15 residues. This TCR was sampled from a woman over 75 with active COVID-19. J is TRBJ2-7 and V is TRBV5-6; 7 bases agree with TRBD2. Sequenced material: peripheral blood. The CDR3 region is CASSLSLAESYEQYF. In DNA form, the CDR3 reads TGTGCCAGCAGCTTGAGCCTAGCGGAGTCCTACGAGCAGTACTTC. Based on the CDR3 plus reference TRBV5-6 and TRBJ2-7, the full variable domain is DAGVTQSPTHLIKTRGQQVTLRCSPKSGHDTVSWYQQALGQGPQFIFQYYEEEERQRGNFPDRFSGHQFPNYSSELNVNALLLGDSALYLCASSLSLAESYEQYFGPGTRLTVT.